Listed here are 12 T cell receptor beta chains from one sample, sequenced in a study of cytomegalovirus exposure and HLA in healthy donors. Primers: 60 Vbeta forward and 13 Jbeta reverse. Sequenced by immunoSEQ multiplex PCR; TCRdb stores in-frame clones only, minus some. Recorded here are over 150,000 clones; the top ten clones represent about 0.74%. The sample consisted of PBMCs. These receptors were obtained from a boy aged 5-17 years in good health and CMV-seronegative.

The rearrangement uses TRBV7-3 and TRBJ1-2, with unresolved D. The CDR3 is made up of 15 amino acids. Trimming took 5 bases from V and 0 from J, leaving 13 bases between them. Per the germline V gene, CDR1 is SGHTA and CDR2 is FQGTGA. The CDR3 DNA reads as TGTGCCAGCAGCGAAGGCGGGTCTGCTAACTATGGCTACACCTTC. This encodes CASSEGGSANYGYTF.

V gene TRBV6-5 combines with J gene TRBJ1-2; weak D call: TRBD1 (5 bases). The CDR3 runs to 13 residues. V gave up 6 bases and J gave up 4 bases, with 12 bases separating them. From germline, CDR1 is MNHEY and CDR2 SVGAGI. The CDR3 nucleotides read TGTGCCAGCAGGGCGGCAGGGCTCTATGGCTACACCTTC. Residues: CASRAAGLYGYTF.

V is TRBV5-1 and J is TRBJ2-1, with unresolved D. This CDR3 region has 11 residues. Germline CDR1 reads SGHRS; CDR2 reads YFSETQ. The V gene lost 1 base and the J gene lost 7 bases, with 3 bases spanning the gap. The CDR3 protein is CASSLSNEQFF. Written as DNA, the CDR3 is TGCGCCAGCAGCTTGTCAAATGAGCAGTTCTTC.

The chain uses TRBV7-2 and TRBJ1-4; a weak D match, TRBD1 (6 bases). This CDR3 comprises 14 residues. The ends were cut back, 5 bases at V and 5 bases at J, with 12 bases in the middle. Germline V CDR1 and CDR2: SGHTA, FQGNSA. CDR3 sequence: CASSPGRGNEKLFF. CDR3 sequence (DNA): TGTGCCAGCAGCCCCGGGAGGGGGAATGAAAAACTGTTTTTT.

The chain employs TRBV7-8 and TRBJ2-5, with D uncertain. The germline V and J ends were trimmed by 4 bases and 3 bases, with 3 bases remaining between them. The germline CDR1 and CDR2 sequences are SGHVS and FQNEAQ. This CDR3 is built from 11 residues. CDR3 sequence: CASSYKETQYF. The CDR3 DNA follows: TGTGCCAGCAGCTATAAAGAGACCCAGTACTTC. The full variable domain, with the rest looked up from reference TRBV7-8 and TRBJ2-5, is GAGVSQSPRYKVAKRGQDVALRCDPISGHVSLFWYQQALGQGPEFLTYFQNEAQLDKSGLPSDRFFAERPEGSVSTLKIQRTQQEDSAVYLCASSYKETQYFGPGTRLLVL.

V and J are TRBV19 and TRBJ2-3; D not certain. The CDR3 consists of 11 residues. V lost 4 bases and J lost 6, with 5 bases in between. Germline assignment: CDR1 LNHDA and CDR2 SQIVND (reference sequence). Here the CDR3 reads CASSTPDTQYF. For the CDR3, the DNA is TGTGCCAGTAGTACCCCGGATACGCAGTATTTT.

The chain is built from TRBV18 and TRBJ2-1; TRBD2 matches at 11 bases. V lost 4 bases and J lost 9; bases outside the gene matches: 8. CDR1 and CDR2 from the germline V gene are KGHSH and LQKENI. The CDR3 extends over 15 amino acids. CDR3 loop: CASSLTSGGRFEQFF. The CDR3 DNA reads TGTGCCAGCTCACTAACTAGCGGGGGAAGGTTTGAGCAGTTCTTC.

The rearrangement uses TRBV6-4 and TRBJ2-3; TRBD2 agrees at 8 bases. The CDR3 totals 16 residues. V dropped 0 bases and J dropped 1; count of bases not matched to a gene: 3. The germline V gene has CDR1 MRHNA and CDR2 SNTAGT. The CDR3 nucleotides read TGTGCCAGCAGTGACTCCGGGGGGGTCGGCACAGATACGCAGTATTTT. Translated, it gives CASSDSGGVGTDTQYF.

The chain recombines TRBV4-1 with TRBJ2-2; 8 bases are a match to TRBD2. Trimming cost V 1 base and J 4 bases; bases outside gene matches: 8. In germline, CDR1 is MGHRA, CDR2 YSYEKL. The CDR3 consists of 17 residues. CDR3 residues: CASSQARGGRGTGELFF. CDR3 in DNA: TGCGCCAGCAGCCAAGCACGGGGGGGCCGTGGCACCGGGGAGCTGTTTTTT.

The chain recombines TRBV11-2 with TRBJ2-5; D remains unclear. Matching the DNA end better, TRBJ2-7 makes the J call doubtful. CDR3 length: 15 amino acids. The V gene's germline CDR1 is SGHAT and CDR2 FQNNGV. CDR3 residues: CASSSLRQLSYEQYF. CDR3 sequence (DNA): TGTGCCAGCAGCTCGCTTAGACAATTGTCCTACGAGCAGTACTTC.

The chain joins TRBV21-1 to TRBJ1-1; the table's D call, TRBD1, has no DNA check behind it. TRBV21-1 is marked as a pseudogene. The CDR3 is made up of 14 amino acids. The CDR3 DNA is TGTGCCAGCAGCAAGGGTACAGCGAACACTGAAGCTTTCTTT. Its translation: CASSKGTANTEAFF.

The V gene is TRBV19, the J gene TRBJ2-1; 10 positions match TRBD2. CDR3 length equals 16 residues. Germline loops: CDR1 LNHDA, CDR2 SQIVND (reference sequence). V was clipped by 7 bases and J by 6 bases; unmatched bases: 12. The CDR3 DNA reads as TGTGCCAGTACCTTACGAGCGGGGGGGCGAGGCAATGAGCAGTTCTTC. It encodes CASTLRAGGRGNEQFF.